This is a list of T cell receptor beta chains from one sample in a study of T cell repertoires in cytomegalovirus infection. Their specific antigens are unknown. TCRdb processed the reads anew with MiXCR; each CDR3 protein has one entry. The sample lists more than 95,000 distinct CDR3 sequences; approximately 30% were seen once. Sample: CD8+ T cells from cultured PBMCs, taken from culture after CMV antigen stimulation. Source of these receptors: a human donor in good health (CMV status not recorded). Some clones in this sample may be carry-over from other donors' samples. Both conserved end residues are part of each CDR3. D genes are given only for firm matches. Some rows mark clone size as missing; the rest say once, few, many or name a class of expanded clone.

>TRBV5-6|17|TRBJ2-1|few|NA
CASSSSPQGASYNEQFF
TGTGCCAGCAGCTCCTCCCCTCAGGGAGCTTCCTACAATGAGCAGTTCTTC
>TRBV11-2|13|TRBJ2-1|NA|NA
CASSPASSDEQFF
TGTGCCAGCAGCCCGGCGTCTAGCGATGAGCAGTTCTTC
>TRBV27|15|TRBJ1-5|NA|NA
CASSLMDGGNQPQHF
TGTGCCAGCAGTTTAATGGACGGGGGCAATCAGCCCCAGCATTTT
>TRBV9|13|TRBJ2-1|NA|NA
CASSSPTHNEQFF
TGTGCCAGCAGCTCCCCGACTCACAATGAGCAGTTCTTC
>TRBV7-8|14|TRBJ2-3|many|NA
CASSPEARADTQYF
TGTGCCAGCAGCCCAGAGGCCAGGGCCGATACGCAGTATTTT
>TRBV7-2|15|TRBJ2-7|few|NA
CASSLERVSGYEQYF
TGTGCCAGCAGCTTAGAAAGGGTATCGGGCTACGAGCAGTACTTC
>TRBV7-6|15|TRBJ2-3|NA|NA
CASSHGSRQGDTQYF
TGTGCCAGCAGCCACGGGTCGCGGCAAGGAGATACGCAGTATTTT
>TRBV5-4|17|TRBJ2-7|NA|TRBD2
CASSLALGLDNSYEQYF
TGTGCCAGCAGCTTGGCGCTCGGACTAGATAACTCCTACGAGCAGTACTTC
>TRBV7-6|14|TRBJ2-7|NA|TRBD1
CASSIADRGVEQYF
TGTGCCAGCAGCATAGCGGACAGGGGGGTCGAGCAGTACTTC
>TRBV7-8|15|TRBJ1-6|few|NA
CASSKRRDPNSPLHF
TGTGCCAGCAGCAAACGCCGGGACCCAAATTCACCCCTCCACTTT
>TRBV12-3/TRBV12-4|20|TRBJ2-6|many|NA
CASSLAPSYVGASGANVLTF
TGTGCCAGCAGTTTAGCCCCTTCGTACGTGGGAGCGTCTGGGGCCAACGTCCTGACTTTC
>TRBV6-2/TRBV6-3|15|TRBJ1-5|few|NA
CASSYGMRDWEPQHF
TGTGCCAGCAGTTACGGGATGAGGGACTGGGAGCCCCAGCATTTT
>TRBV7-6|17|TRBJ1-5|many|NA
CASSSGTAYESNQPQHF
TGTGCCAGCAGCTCAGGGACGGCGTATGAGAGCAATCAGCCCCAGCATTTT
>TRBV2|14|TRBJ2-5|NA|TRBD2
CASSVLADQETQYF
TGTGCCAGCAGTGTCCTAGCGGACCAAGAGACCCAGTACTTC
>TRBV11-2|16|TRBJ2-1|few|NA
CASSDGGGFTYNEQFF
TGTGCCAGCAGCGACGGAGGGGGGTTTACCTACAATGAGCAGTTCTTC
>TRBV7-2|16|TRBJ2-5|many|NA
CASSLGVGTSQETQYF
TGTGCCAGCAGCTTAGGGGTTGGGACTTCACAAGAGACCCAGTACTTC
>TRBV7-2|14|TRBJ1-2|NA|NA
CASRQDTGPYGYTF
TGTGCCAGCAGGCAAGATACAGGGCCCTATGGCTACACCTTC